One T cell receptor beta chain is described in this entry. The trim removed 6 bases at V and 4 bases at J, leaving 14 bases unmatched. Germline values: CDR1 SGHNT, CDR2 YYREEE (reference sequence). This CDR3 has 17 residues. In the sorted-subset replicate PCRs, approximately 200 ng DNA, 30,000 or so T cell genomes, was used. Only in-frame clones appear in the TCRdb table, and some are missing; sequencing was by immunoSEQ multiplex PCR. The sample includes 2 million to 3 million clones, just over 90% of them seen just once. This record belongs to a study of shared clonotypes between healthy human individuals.

The sequencing input was naive CD4+ T cells sorted from blood. Subset described: CD45RA+ positively selected. The chain has TRBV5-4 and TRBJ2-2, with TRBD2 matching over 8 bases. This clonotype was obtained from a man younger than 35 in good health. The DNA of the CDR3 is TGTGCCAGCACCCCTCCCGGGAGGGGGGGAAGCACCGGGGAGCTGTTTTTT. Translated, it gives CASTPPGRGGSTGELFF.